The 17 T cell receptor beta chains in this list originate from one sample, sequenced in a study of control samples from healthy donors and cancer patients. Some clones are missing from TCRdb's copy, which holds only in-frame ones; the method was immunoSEQ multiplex PCR. The table records approximately 150,000 clones, roughly nine tenths of them present only once. The specimen was PBMCs. The receptors originated from a man in his fifties or sixties with head and neck cancer.

The chain recombines TRBV19 with TRBJ2-4, with a tentative D call TRBD2 (6 bases). Germline CDR1 reads LNHDA; CDR2 reads SQIVND (reference sequence). The CDR3 covers 16 residues. Trimming stripped 4 bases from V and 15 bases from J, with 28 bases between. CDR3 sequence reads: CASSTDSTSYKLARYF. CDR3 bases: TGTGCCAGTAGTACTGACAGCACCTCTTATAAACTAGCACGGTACTTC.

The chain combines TRBV7-9 with TRBJ2-3; TRBD2 agrees at 7 bases. Germline-derived CDR1 and CDR2 are SEHNR and FQNEAQ (reference sequence). CDR3 length: 13 residues. V lost 11 bases, J lost 6 bases, and 11 bases stayed unmatched. The CDR3 spells CAGWAGVSDTQYF. CDR3 in DNA: TGTGCCGGATGGGCGGGAGTGTCGGATACGCAGTATTTT.

Points on this clone: This may come from a read error, since a much larger clone is one base off. Other DNA sequences in the sample encode the same CDR3. The rearrangement joins TRBV3-1 (or the pseudogene TRBV3-2) to TRBJ1-2, with D possibly TRBD1 on 6 matching bases. There are 14 residues in the CDR3. V was cut by 3 bases and J by 4 bases, with 12 bases left in between. Per the germline V gene, CDR1 is LGHDT and CDR2 is YNNKEL (reference sequence). CDR3 amino acids: CASSQDTGIYGYTF. In DNA form, the CDR3 reads TGTGCCAGCAGCCAGGATACAGGGATCTATGGCTACACCTTC.

The chain couples TRBV24-1 to TRBJ2-1; TRBD1 might be the D (6 bases). The CDR3 contains 16 residues. The V gene lost 0 bases and the J gene lost 7 bases, with 15 bases spanning the gap. CDR1 and CDR2 from the germline V gene are KGHDR and SFDVKD. For the CDR3, the DNA is TGTGCCACCAGTGATTTGGCCTGGGCAGGGGTGAATGAGCAGTTCTTC. Translating gives CATSDLAWAGVNEQFF.

CDR3 amino acids: CASSISGGATYNEQFF. The CDR3, as DNA: TGTGCCAGCAGCATAAGCGGGGGGGCCACCTACAATGAGCAGTTCTTC. This chain links TRBV9 with TRBJ2-1, with 10 nucleotides matching TRBD2. There are 16 residues in the CDR3. Germline CDR1 reads SGDLS; CDR2 reads YYNGEE. The V and J ends lost 4 bases and 2 bases, in that order; junction bases with no gene match: 6.

This clone came up once. This rearrangement joins TRBV29-1 to TRBJ2-3; perhaps TRBD2 as D (7 bases). Germline V gene sequence: CDR1 SQVTM, CDR2 ANQGSEA. The CDR3 contains 15 residues. Between the trimmed V and J ends, which lost 4 bases and 3 bases, there was a span of 17 bases. CDR3 sequence reads: CSVAGPGRGTDTQYF. DNA of the CDR3: TGCAGCGTTGCCGGGCCTGGGAGGGGGACAGATACGCAGTATTTT.

The chain joins TRBV5-1 to TRBJ2-4, with 12 bases fitting TRBD1. Trimming at V came to 2 bases and at J to 5 bases, leaving 8 bases not matched to a gene. Germline V gives CDR1 SGHRS, CDR2 YFSETQ. This CDR3 region has 17 residues. The CDR3 DNA sequence: TGCGCCAGCAGCTTCCGTCCGGGGACAGGGGGCCAAAACATTCAGTACTTC. It codes for CASSFRPGTGGQNIQYF.

V gene TRBV28 combines with J gene TRBJ1-1; 7 bases agree with TRBD1. From germline, CDR1 is MDHEN and CDR2 SYDVKM. The CDR3 contains 16 residues. V lost 3 bases and J lost 2; bases outside the gene matches: 9. Written as DNA, the CDR3 is TGTGCCAGCAGTTTCCCCAGGGGGGTTTCAAACACTGAAGCTTTCTTT. It translates to CASSFPRGVSNTEAFF.

The rearrangement joins TRBV3-1 (or the pseudogene TRBV3-2) to TRBJ1-5, with D possibly TRBD1 on 5 matching bases. Germline V gene data show CDR1 as LGHDT and CDR2 as YNNKEL (reference sequence). The V end was cut by 5 bases, the J end by 6 bases, with 11 bases between. CDR3 length: 13 residues. The CDR3: CASSFGGTQPQHF. In DNA, the CDR3 is TGTGCCAGCAGCTTCGGGGGGACTCAGCCCCAGCATTTT.

The chain carries TRBV20-1 and TRBJ2-5; 7 bases align to TRBD2. Trimming cost V 6 bases and J 0 bases; bases outside gene matches: 4. The CDR3 spans 13 residues. The germline V gene encodes CDR1 DFQATT and CDR2 SNEGSKA (reference sequence). The CDR3 loop is CSASSGHQETQYF. The CDR3 nucleotides are TGCAGTGCAAGTAGCGGGCACCAAGAGACCCAGTACTTC.

This sequence joins TRBV19 and TRBJ1-2; the match to TRBD1 covers 7 bases. Germline V gene data show CDR1 as LNHDA and CDR2 as SQIVND (reference sequence). With 9 bases clipped from V and 2 bases from J, the junction kept 3 bases outside the gene matches. The CDR3 length is 12 residues. The CDR3 spells CASRTGNYGYTF. In DNA, the CDR3 is TGTGCCAGCCGGACAGGCAACTATGGCTACACCTTC.

The table lists this clone with a count of one. V is TRBV19 and J is TRBJ1-5, with 8 bases fitting TRBD1. Per the germline V gene, CDR1 is LNHDA and CDR2 is SQIVND (reference sequence). CDR3 length: 17 residues. V gave up 5 bases and J gave up 3 bases; unmatched junction bases: 12. The CDR3 spells CASSPRQGRLNNQPQHF. The CDR3 region has the DNA TGTGCCAGTAGTCCTCGACAGGGGCGTTTGAACAATCAGCCCCAGCATTTT.

V gene TRBV3-1 (or the pseudogene TRBV3-2) combines with J gene TRBJ1-1; D gene ambiguous. CDR3 length: 13 amino acids. Germline V lookup: CDR1 LGHDT, CDR2 YNNKEL (reference sequence). The V end was cut by 5 bases, the J end by 0 bases, with 7 bases between. In DNA, the CDR3 is TGTGCCAGCAGCTCCGGGTTGAACACTGAAGCTTTCTTT. Its protein is CASSSGLNTEAFF.

The gene calls are TRBV28 and TRBJ1-5; 8 positions agree with TRBD1. The CDR3 is 14 amino acids. Germline V gene sequence: CDR1 MDHEN, CDR2 SYDVKM. Trimming removed 5 bases from V and 7 bases from J; junction bases left unmatched: 7. The CDR3 DNA follows: TGTGCCAGCAGTCCCAACAGGGGGATCCAGCCCCAGCATTTT. Its protein product is CASSPNRGIQPQHF.

This clone was found a few times. This chain connects TRBV7-9 to TRBJ1-2, with D unclear. The V end was cut by 5 bases, the J end by 4 bases, with 14 bases between. Germline-derived CDR1 and CDR2 are SEHNR and FQNEAQ (reference sequence). The CDR3 has 14 residues. The DNA for the CDR3 is TGTGCCAGCAGCCCCCCTTTCGGAACCTATGGCTACACCTTC. Amino acids: CASSPPFGTYGYTF.

This clone was detected a few times. The rearrangement links TRBV7-6 to TRBJ1-5; 8 nucleotides agree with TRBD1. The CDR3 is made up of 14 amino acids. Trimming removed 5 bases from V and 4 bases from J; junction bases left unmatched: 4. The germline CDR1 and CDR2 sequences are SGHVS and FNYEAQ. Here the CDR3 DNA reads TGTGCCAGCAGCCCACGACAGGGGAATCAGCCCCAGCATTTT. Encoded protein: CASSPRQGNQPQHF.

This chain uses TRBV4-1 with TRBJ1-1; D is unresolved. CDR3 length: 13 residues. Trimming stripped 5 bases from V and 1 base from J, with 8 bases between. Germline V gene lookup returns CDR1 MGHRA and CDR2 YSYEKL. As DNA, the CDR3 is TGCGCCAGCAGCACCTTGTCGAACACTGAAGCTTTCTTT. This gives the protein CASSTLSNTEAFF.